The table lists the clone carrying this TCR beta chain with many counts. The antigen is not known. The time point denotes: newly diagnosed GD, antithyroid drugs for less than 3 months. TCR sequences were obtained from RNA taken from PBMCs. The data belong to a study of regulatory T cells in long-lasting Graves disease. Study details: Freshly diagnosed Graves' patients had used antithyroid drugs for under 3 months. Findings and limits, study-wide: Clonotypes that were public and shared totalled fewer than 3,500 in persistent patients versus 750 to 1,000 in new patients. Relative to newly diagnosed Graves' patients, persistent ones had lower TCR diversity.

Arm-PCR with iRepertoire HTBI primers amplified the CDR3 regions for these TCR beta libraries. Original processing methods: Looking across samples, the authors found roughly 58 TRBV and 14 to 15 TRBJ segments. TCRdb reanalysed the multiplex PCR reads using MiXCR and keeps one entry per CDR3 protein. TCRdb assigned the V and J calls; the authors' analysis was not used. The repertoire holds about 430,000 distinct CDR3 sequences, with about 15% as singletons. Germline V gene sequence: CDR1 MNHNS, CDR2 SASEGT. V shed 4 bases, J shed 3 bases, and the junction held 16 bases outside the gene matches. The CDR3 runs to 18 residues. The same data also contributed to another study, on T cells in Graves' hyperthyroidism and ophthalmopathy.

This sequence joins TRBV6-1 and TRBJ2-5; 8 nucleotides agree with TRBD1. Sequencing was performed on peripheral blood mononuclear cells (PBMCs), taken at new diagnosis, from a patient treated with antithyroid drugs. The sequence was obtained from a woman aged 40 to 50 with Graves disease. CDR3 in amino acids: CASSGGQGAIGLKETQYF. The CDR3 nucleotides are TGTGCCAGCAGTGGGGGTCAGGGGGCGATCGGTCTAAAAGAGACCCAGTACTTC.